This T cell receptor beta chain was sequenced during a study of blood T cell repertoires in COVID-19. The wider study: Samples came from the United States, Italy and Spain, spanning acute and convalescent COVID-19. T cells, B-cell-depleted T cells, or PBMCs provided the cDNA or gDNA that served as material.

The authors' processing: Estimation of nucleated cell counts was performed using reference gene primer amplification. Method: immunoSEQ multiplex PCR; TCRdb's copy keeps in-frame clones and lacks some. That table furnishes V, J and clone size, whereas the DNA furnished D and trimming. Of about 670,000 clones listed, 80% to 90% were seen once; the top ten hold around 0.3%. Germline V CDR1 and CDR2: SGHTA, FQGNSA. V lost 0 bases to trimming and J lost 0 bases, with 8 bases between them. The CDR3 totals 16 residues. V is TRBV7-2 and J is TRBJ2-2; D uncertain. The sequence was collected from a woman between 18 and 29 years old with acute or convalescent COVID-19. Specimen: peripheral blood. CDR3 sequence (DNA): TGTGCCAGCAGCTTAGCGAGGCATTCGAACACCGGGGAGCTGTTTTTT. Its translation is CASSLARHSNTGELFF.